A selection of T cell receptor beta chains follows, all from one sample in a study of somatic mutations in cytotoxic T cells in rheumatoid arthritis. Sequencing was performed with immunoSEQ multiplex PCR; in TCRdb, only in-frame clones are kept and a portion is missing. The sample shows over 10,000 clones, roughly 70% of them seen only once. The sample comprised CD8+ T cells sorted from blood. The receptors were gathered from a middle-aged woman in good health. CDR3s include the opening cysteine and the closing phenylalanine or tryptophan. The D gene is left open where the match is weak. Expanded clones get a size class; other rows say once, few or many, or leave the size out.

d_gene	v_gene	j_gene	abundance	CDR3nt	CDR3aa
-	TRBV6-5	TRBJ2-5	once	TGTGCCAGCAGTTACCTCAGGAGCGACCAAGAGACCCAGTACTTC	CASSYLRSDQETQYF
-	TRBV15	TRBJ1-1	-	TGTGCCACCAGCAGAGGGGGGGGAGCTGAAGCTTTCTTT	CATSRGGGAEAFF
TRBD2	TRBV7-2	TRBJ2-7	-	TGTGCCAGCAGCTTTTGGGGGATCCGGGAGGGCCGCGAGCAGTACTTC	CASSFWGIREGREQYF
TRBD1	TRBV2	TRBJ1-2	-	TGTGCCAGCAGTCACGGGACAGGGGATGGCTACACCTTC	CASSHGTGDGYTF
-	TRBV2	TRBJ1-1	-	TGTGCCAGCAGTCCTGGACTCGGAGGCAACACTGAAGCTTTCTTT	CASSPGLGGNTEAFF
TRBD1	TRBV9	TRBJ1-2	-	TGTGCCAGCAGCGGCAGGGGGGTTGGCTACACCTTC	CASSGRGVGYTF
TRBD1	TRBV28	TRBJ1-2	-	TGTGCCAGCAGATACCGGGACAGAGATGGCTACACCTTC	CASRYRDRDGYTF
-	TRBV10-3	TRBJ1-1	-	TGTGCCATCAGTGGTCAAGGGGGTAGCACTGAAGCTTTCTTT	CAISGQGGSTEAFF
TRBD1	TRBV7-9	TRBJ1-5	-	TGTGCCAGCAGCTTGATCGACAGGGAGGGGACTTATAGCAATCAGCCCCAGCATTTT	CASSLIDREGTYSNQPQHF
-	TRBV5-1	TRBJ2-3	-	TGCGCCAGCAGCTTGGACGGGGCGGGCCAGGGGCCAGATACGCAGTATTTT	CASSLDGAGQGPDTQYF
TRBD2	TRBV5-1	TRBJ2-1	-	TGCGCCAGCAGCTTGGGTCGGGAGGATGGTTATGAGCAGTTCTTC	CASSLGREDGYEQFF
TRBD2	TRBV5-4	TRBJ2-7	few	TGTGCCAGCAGCCCGCCGGGACTAGGAAGCTCCTACGAGCAGTACTTC	CASSPPGLGSSYEQYF
-	TRBV7-7	TRBJ2-1	-	TGTGCCAGCAGCTCCTCGGGGGGCAGCTCCTACAATGAGCAGTTCTTC	CASSSSGGSSYNEQFF
-	TRBV9	TRBJ2-1	-	TGTGCCAGCAGCGTAGAAGGTCTATACAATGAGCAGTTCTTC	CASSVEGLYNEQFF
TRBD2	TRBV5-6	TRBJ2-1	-	TGTGCCAGCAGCACGGGGACTAGGTCGAATGAGCAGTTCTTC	CASSTGTRSNEQFF
-	TRBV5-1	TRBJ2-7	once	TGCGCCAGCAGCAAGGGGAGCTCCTACGAGCAGTACTTC	CASSKGSSYEQYF
-	TRBV2	TRBJ2-3	-	TGTGCCAGCAGTGGCGGAGCTACAGATACGCAGTATTTT	CASSGGATDTQYF
-	TRBV28	TRBJ2-3	few	TGTGCCAGCAGGGGCAGGGCCACAGATACGCAGTATTTT	CASRGRATDTQYF